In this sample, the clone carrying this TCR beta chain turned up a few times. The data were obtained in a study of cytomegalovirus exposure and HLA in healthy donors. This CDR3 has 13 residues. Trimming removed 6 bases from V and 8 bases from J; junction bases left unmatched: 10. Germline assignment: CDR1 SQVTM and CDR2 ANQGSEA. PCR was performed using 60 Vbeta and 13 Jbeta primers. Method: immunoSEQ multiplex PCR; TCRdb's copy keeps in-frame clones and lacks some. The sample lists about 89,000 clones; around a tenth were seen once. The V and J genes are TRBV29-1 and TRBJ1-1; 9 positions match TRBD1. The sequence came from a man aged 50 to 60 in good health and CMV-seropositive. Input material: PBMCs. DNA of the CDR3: TGCAGCGTCTCCGGGACAGGGACAGTGGAAGCTTTCTTT. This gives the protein CSVSGTGTVEAFF.